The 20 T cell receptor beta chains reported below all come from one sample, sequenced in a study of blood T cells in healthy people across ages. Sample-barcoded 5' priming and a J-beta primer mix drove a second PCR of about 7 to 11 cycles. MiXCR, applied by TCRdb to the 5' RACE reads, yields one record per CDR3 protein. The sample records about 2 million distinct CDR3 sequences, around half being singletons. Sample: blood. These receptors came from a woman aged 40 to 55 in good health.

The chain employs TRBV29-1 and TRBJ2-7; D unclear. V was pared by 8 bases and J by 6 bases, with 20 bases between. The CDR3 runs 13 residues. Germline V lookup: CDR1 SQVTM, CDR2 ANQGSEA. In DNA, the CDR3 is TGCAGCATCACGGACCCCGAGGTTGGCGAGCAGTACTTC. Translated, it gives CSITDPEVGEQYF.

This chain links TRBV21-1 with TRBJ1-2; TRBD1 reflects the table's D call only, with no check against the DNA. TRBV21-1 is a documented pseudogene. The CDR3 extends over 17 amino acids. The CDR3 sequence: CASSKDGSGTGWGGYTF. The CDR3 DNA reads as TGTGCCAGCAGCAAAGATGGTTCCGGGACCGGCTGGGGCGGCTACACCTTC.

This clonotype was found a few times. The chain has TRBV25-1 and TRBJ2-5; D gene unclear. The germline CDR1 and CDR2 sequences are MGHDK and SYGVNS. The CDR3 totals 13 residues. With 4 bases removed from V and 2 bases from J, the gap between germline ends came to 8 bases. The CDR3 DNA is TGTGCCAGCAGTGCCCATCAACAAGAGACCCAGTACTTC. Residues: CASSAHQQETQYF. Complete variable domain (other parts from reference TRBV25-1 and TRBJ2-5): EADIYQTPRYLVIGTGKKITLECSQTMGHDKMYWYQQDPGMELHLIHYSYGVNSTEKGDLSSESTVSRIRTEHFPLTLESARPSHTSQYLCASSAHQQETQYFGPGTRLLVL.

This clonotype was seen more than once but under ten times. The CDR3 region is CASSHHLAGSYNEQFF. In nucleotides, the CDR3 is TGTGCCAGCAGCCACCACCTAGCGGGGTCCTACAATGAGCAGTTCTTC. The V gene is TRBV4-2, the J gene TRBJ2-1; 9 bases match TRBD2. Germline V gene sequence: CDR1 LGHNA, CDR2 YNFKEQ. The CDR3 length is 16 residues. J gave up 1 base and V 3 bases, and 4 bases lay outside the gene matches.

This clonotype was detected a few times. CDR3 in amino acids: CASSLEGGDPQYF. In DNA form, the CDR3 reads TGTGCCAGCAGCTTAGAGGGTGGCGACCCCCAGTACTTC. J is TRBJ2-5 and V is TRBV7-2, with D unclear. Trimming stripped 1 base from V and 9 bases from J, with 12 bases between. There are 13 residues in the CDR3. Germline V gene sequence: CDR1 SGHTA, CDR2 FQGNSA.

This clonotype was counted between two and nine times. The CDR3 DNA reads as TGTGCCAGCAGTCGGACAGTTAAAGGCTATGGCTACACCTTC. It translates to CASSRTVKGYGYTF. The chain couples TRBV12-3 or TRBV12-4 to TRBJ1-2; maybe TRBD1 (6 bases). The CDR3 is made up of 14 amino acids. Between the trimmed V and J ends, which lost 5 bases and 4 bases, there was a span of 14 bases.

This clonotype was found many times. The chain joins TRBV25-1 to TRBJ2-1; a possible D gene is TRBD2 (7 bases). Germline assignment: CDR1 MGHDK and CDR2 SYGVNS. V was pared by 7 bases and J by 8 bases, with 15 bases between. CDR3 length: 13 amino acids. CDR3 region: CASTEGGADEQFF. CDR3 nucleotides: TGTGCCAGCACCGAGGGGGGGGCGGATGAGCAGTTCTTC.

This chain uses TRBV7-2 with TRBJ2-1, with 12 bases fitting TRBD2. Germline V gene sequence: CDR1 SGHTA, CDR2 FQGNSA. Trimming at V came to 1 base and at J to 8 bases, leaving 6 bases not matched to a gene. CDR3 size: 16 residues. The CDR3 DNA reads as TGTGCCAGCAGCTTAGGGACTAGCGGGATTATCTATGAGCAGTTCTTC. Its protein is CASSLGTSGIIYEQFF.

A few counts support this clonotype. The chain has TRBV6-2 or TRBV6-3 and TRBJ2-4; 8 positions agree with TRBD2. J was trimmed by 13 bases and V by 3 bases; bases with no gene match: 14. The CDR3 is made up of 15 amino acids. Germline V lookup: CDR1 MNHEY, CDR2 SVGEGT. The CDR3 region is CASSYSGTSLNSQYF. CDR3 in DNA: TGTGCCAGCAGTTATTCCGGGACTAGTTTAAACTCGCAGTACTTC.

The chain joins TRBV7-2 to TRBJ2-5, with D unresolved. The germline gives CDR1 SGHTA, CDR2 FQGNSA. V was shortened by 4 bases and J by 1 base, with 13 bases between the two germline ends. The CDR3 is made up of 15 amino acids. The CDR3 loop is CASSSPLNPQETQYF. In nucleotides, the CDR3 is TGTGCCAGCAGCTCCCCTTTAAATCCCCAAGAGACCCAGTACTTC.

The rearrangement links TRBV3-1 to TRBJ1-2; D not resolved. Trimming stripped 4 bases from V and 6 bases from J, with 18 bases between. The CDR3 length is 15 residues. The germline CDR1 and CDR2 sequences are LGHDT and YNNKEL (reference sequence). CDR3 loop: CASSPRSAERDGYTF. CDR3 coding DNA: TGTGCCAGCAGCCCCCGTTCGGCAGAGCGGGATGGCTACACCTTC.

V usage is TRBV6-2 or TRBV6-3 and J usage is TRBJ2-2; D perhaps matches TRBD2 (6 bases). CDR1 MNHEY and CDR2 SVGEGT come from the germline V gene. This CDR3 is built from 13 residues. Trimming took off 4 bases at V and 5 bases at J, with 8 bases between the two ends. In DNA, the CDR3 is TGTGCCAGCAGTTCGGGGAGGACCGGGGAGCTGTTTTTT. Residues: CASSSGRTGELFF.

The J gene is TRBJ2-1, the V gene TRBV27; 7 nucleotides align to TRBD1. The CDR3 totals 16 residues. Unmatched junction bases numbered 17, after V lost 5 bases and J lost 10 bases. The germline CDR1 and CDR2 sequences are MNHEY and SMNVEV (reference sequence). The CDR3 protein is CASSPSLGTVTYEQFF. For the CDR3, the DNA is TGTGCCAGCAGTCCCTCCCTAGGGACAGTAACCTACGAGCAGTTCTTC.

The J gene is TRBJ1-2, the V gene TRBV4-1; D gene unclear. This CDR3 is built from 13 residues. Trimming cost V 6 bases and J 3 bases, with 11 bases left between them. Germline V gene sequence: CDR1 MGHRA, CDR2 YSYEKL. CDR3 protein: CASRSPVDYGYTF. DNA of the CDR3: TGCGCCAGCAGGAGCCCGGTTGACTATGGCTACACCTTC.

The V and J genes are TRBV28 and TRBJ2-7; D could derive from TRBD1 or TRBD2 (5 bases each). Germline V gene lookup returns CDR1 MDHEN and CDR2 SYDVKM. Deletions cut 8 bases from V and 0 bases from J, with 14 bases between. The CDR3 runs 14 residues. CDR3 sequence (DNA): TGTGCCAGCCGGATGGGGGACCACTCCTACGAGCAGTACTTC. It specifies CASRMGDHSYEQYF.

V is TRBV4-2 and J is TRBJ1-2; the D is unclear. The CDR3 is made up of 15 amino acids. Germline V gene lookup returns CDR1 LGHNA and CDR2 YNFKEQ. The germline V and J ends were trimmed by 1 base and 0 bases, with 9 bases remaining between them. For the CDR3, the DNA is TGTGCCAGCAGCCAAGCTGCAGCCGCTAACTATGGCTACACCTTC. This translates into CASSQAAAANYGYTF.

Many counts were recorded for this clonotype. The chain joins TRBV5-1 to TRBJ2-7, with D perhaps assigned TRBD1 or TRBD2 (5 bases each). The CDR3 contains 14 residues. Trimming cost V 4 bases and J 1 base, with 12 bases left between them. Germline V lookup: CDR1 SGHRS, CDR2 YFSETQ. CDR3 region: CASSLGTVSYEQYF. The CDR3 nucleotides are TGCGCCAGCAGCCTCGGGACGGTTTCCTACGAGCAGTACTTC.

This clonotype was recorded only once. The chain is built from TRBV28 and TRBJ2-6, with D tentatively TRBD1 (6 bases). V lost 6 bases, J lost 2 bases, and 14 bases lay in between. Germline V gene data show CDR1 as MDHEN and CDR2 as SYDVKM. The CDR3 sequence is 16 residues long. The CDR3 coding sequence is TGTGCCAGCAGGATGACAGGCGCCACTGGGGCCAACGTCCTGACTTTC. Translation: CASRMTGATGANVLTF.

The CDR3 region is CASSFSLAGAYRNEQYF. DNA of the CDR3: TGTGCCAGCAGTTTCTCGCTAGCGGGGGCCTATAGGAACGAGCAGTACTTC. V and J are TRBV27 and TRBJ2-7, with 10 bases that match TRBD2. Trimming cost V 3 bases and J 5 bases; bases outside gene matches: 13. The germline V gene has CDR1 MNHEY and CDR2 SMNVEV (reference sequence). The CDR3 is 17 residues long.

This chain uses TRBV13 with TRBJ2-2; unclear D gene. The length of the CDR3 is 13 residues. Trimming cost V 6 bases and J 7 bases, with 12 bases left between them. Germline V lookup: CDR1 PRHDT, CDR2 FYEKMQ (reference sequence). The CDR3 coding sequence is TGTGCCAGCAGGGGTGGTGAAAACGGGGAGCTGTTTTTT. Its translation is CASRGGENGELFF.